A selection of T cell receptor beta chains follows, all from one sample in a study of T cells in Graves' hyperthyroidism and ophthalmopathy. In TCRdb, the multiplex PCR reads were re-called with MiXCR into one record per CDR3 protein. This sample has approximately 530,000 distinct CDR3 sequences, with around 15% found just once. Sample: blood. The source is a woman in her late teens or twenties with Graves' hyperthyroidism. CDR3s include the opening cysteine and the closing phenylalanine or tryptophan. A D gene is named only where the DNA matches it firmly. Clone size is given for some rows only: seen once, a few or many times, or a class if the clone is expanded.

v_gene	d_gene	abundance	j_gene	CDR3nt	CDR3aa
TRBV12-3/TRBV12-4	TRBD1	many	TRBJ2-3	TGTGCCAGCACCGGGACAGCTAGCACAGATACGCAGTATTTT	CASTGTASTDTQYF
TRBV2	-	many	TRBJ2-3	TGTGCCAGCAGTCAGCGGAGAACTAGCACAGATACGCAGTATTTT	CASSQRRTSTDTQYF
TRBV28	-	many	TRBJ2-1	TGTGCCAGCAGTTTAGCCTCTAGAGGTATCAATGAGCAGTTCTTC	CASSLASRGINEQFF
TRBV20-1	TRBD1	few	TRBJ1-4	TGCAGTGCCCCGAGAGGGGGACAGTATAATGAAAAACTGTTTTTT	CSAPRGGQYNEKLFF
TRBV19	TRBD2	few	TRBJ2-1	TGTGCCAGTAATCTCCTAGCGGGAGGGGCCAATGAGCAGTTCTTC	CASNLLAGGANEQFF
TRBV6-1	-	few	TRBJ2-7	TGTGCCAGCATCGTAGGCGTCACCTACGAGCAGTACTTC	CASIVGVTYEQYF
TRBV5-1	-	many	TRBJ2-7	TGCGCCAGCAGCTTGGGGCTGGGCGGGACCTACGAGCAGTACTTC	CASSLGLGGTYEQYF
TRBV6-1	-	many	TRBJ1-1	TGTGCCAGCACCATTACAGGGCCCGGTGAAGCTTTCTTT	CASTITGPGEAFF
TRBV7-2	TRBD1	-	TRBJ1-3	TGTACCAGCAGCTCGACAGGGCCTGGAAACACCATATATTTT	CTSSSTGPGNTIYF
TRBV14	TRBD1	-	TRBJ2-7	TGTGCCAGCAGCCCTCCCGGGACAGGGCCGAACGAGCAGTACTTC	CASSPPGTGPNEQYF
TRBV7-3	-	-	TRBJ2-1	TGTGCCAGCAGCTTAATTCCGGAGAATGAGCAGTTCTTC	CASSLIPENEQFF
TRBV6-1	-	many	TRBJ1-1	TGTGCCAGCAGCACGACAGGTGCCACTGAAGCTTTCTTT	CASSTTGATEAFF
TRBV6-1	-	many	TRBJ2-3	TGTGCCAGCAGCTGGGACTTCACCCCCCCCACAGATACGCAGTATTTT	CASSWDFTPPTDTQYF
TRBV24-1	TRBD2	-	TRBJ2-5	TGTGCCACCAGTGACCCCTCGCGGGGCGGGGGGGCCTTAGAGACCCAGTACTTC	CATSDPSRGGGALETQYF
TRBV7-9	-	few	TRBJ1-2	TGTGCCAGCAGCCCCCCGCGAGCGAGCGGACAGAATAACTATGGCTACACCTTC	CASSPPRASGQNNYGYTF
TRBV2	-	few	TRBJ1-2	TGTGCCAGAGGTCGCAGAACCTATGGCTACACCTTC	CARGRRTYGYTF
TRBV3-1	-	few	TRBJ1-3	TGTGCCAGCGGGGGGGGCTCCCGCTCTGGAAACACCATATATTTT	CASGGGSRSGNTIYF
TRBV30	TRBD2	-	TRBJ2-3	TGTGCCTGGAGATGGGCGGGAGAGGTAGATACGCAGTATTTT	CAWRWAGEVDTQYF
TRBV18	TRBD1	few	TRBJ2-7	TGTGCCAGCTCACTACTCTATAGGGACAGGGGCGAAGAGCAGTACTTC	CASSLLYRDRGEEQYF
TRBV19	TRBD1	-	TRBJ1-1	TGTGCCAGTAGACTATCGGACAGGGCTGGGAACACTGAAGCTTTCTTT	CASRLSDRAGNTEAFF